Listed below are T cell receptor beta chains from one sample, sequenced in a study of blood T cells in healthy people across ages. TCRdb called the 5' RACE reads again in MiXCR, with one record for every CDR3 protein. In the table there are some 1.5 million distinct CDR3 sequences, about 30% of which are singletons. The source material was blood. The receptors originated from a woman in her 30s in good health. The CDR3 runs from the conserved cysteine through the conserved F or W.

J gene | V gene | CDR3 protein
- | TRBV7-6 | CAISNTGTSEQYF
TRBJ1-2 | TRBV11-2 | CASSVPGGGYTF
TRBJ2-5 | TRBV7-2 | CASSPGLAGGAWGTQYF
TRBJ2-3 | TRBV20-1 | CSAPRQGPDTQYF
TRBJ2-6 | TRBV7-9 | CASSLEGTGANVLTF
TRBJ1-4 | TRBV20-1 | CSVPQGKGEKLFF
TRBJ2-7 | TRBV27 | CASIPMGGISYEQYF
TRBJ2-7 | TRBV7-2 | CASSLDVGNEQYF
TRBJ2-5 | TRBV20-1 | CSTSPQDRETQYF
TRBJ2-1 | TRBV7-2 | CASSQGLAGGPKFF
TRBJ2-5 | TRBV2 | CASILAGGIETQYF
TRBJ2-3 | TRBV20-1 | CSAPRADYSSTDTQYF
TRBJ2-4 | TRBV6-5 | CASSYEASYNEQYF
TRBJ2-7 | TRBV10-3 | CAIRGDRTARGEQYF
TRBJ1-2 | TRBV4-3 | CASSQGGTGKGYTF
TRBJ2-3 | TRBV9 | CASSGFGGEFTDTQYF
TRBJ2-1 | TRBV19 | CASKRRLAGGPYNEQFF
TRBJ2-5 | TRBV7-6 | CASSLGLAVAETQYF
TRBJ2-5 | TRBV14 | CASSQISGTGGETQYF
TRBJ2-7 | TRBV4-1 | CASSQVEGKDEQYF
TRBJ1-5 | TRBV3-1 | CASSQDKGNQPQHF
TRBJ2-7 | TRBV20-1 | CSARRASGAPHEQYF
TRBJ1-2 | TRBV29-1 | CSGAGGGHGYTF
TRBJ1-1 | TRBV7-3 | CASSLTSGQGAQAFF
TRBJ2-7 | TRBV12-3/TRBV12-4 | CASSSDQGAVNEQYF
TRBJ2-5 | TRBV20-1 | CSAGLETQYF
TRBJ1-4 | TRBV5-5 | CASSVGTDEKRFF
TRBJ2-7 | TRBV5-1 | CASSLRGYACEQYF
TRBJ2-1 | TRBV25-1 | CASSDTDLMVSYNEQFF
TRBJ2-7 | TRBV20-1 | CSARVPTAGDEQYF
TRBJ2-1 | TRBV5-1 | CASSSYAGTSFDNEQFF
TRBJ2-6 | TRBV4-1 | CASSQGHATSGANALTF
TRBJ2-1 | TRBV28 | CASSGLREQFF
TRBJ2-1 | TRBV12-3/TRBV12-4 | CASSLSFTQFF
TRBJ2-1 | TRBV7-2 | CASSLGSLAGGPHEQFF
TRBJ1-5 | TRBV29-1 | CSVATDNSNQPQHF
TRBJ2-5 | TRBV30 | CAWSPSLMIETQYF
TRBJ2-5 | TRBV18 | CASSPGQGPETQYF
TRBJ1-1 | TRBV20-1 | CSASLRGGHTEAFF
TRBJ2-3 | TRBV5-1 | CASGPGGSPLGAQYF
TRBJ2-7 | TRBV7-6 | CASSLAGDTFPYEQYF
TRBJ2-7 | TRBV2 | CASRTQSYEQYF